This T cell receptor beta chain was sequenced for a study of OX40 agonist ivuxolimab in advanced cancers. Whole-study context: Ivuxolimab, an antibody that agonizes OX40 (CD134), was administered to the patients. Dosing consisted of intravenous ivuxolimab at 0.01 to 10 mg/kg every 2 weeks.

Only in-frame clones appear in the TCRdb table, and some are missing; sequencing was by immunoSEQ multiplex PCR. The table lists 65,000 to 95,000 clones, approximately 90% of them singletons. Study-wide points: Compared with others, partial responders at 0.1-3.0 mg/kg displayed clonal expansion among the lowest. Blood T cells, both CD4+ and CD8+, expanded clonally by week 6 at 0.1 to 3.0 mg/kg.

In regard to this clone: Its specificity is not known.

Sequencing was performed on CD4+ or CD8+ T cells sorted from blood, taken in a trial of the OX40 agonist ivuxolimab. The clonotype comes from an adult with an advanced solid tumor such as melanoma, head and neck, liver or kidney cancer.

The CDR3 loop is CASRSGLAIPGELFF. The DNA of the CDR3 is TGTGCCAGTAGATCTGGACTAGCCATCCCCGGGGAGCTGTTTTTT. The chain recombines TRBV19 with TRBJ2-2; TRBD2 aligns across 8 bases. The CDR3 is 15 residues long. Germline lookup yields CDR1 LNHDA and CDR2 SQIVND (reference sequence). The junction had 9 bases not matched to a gene; V was cut back by 6 bases and J by 6 bases.